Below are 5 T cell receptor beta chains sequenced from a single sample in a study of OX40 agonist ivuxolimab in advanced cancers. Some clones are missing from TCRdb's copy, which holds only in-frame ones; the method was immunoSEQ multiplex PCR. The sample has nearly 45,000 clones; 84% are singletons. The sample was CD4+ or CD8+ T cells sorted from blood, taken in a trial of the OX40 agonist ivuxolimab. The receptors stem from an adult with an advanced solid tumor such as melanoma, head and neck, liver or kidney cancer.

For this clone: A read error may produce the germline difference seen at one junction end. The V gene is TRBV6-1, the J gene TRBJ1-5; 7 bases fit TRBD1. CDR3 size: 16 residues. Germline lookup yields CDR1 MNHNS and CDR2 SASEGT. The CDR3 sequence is CASGESQGVGNQPQHF. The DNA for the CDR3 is TGTGCCAGCGGTGAATCTCAGGGGGTGGGCAATCAGCCCCAGCATTTT.

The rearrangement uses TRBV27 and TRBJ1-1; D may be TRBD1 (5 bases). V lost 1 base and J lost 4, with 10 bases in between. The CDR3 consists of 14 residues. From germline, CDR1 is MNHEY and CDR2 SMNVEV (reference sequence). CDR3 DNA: TGTGCCAGCAGTTTATTCCAGGGTAGCACTGAAGCTTTCTTT. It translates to CASSLFQGSTEAFF.

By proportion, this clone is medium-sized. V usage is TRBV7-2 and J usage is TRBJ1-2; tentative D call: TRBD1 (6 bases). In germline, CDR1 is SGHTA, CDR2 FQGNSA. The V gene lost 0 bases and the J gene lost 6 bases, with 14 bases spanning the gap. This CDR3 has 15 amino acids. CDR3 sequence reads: CASSLAVRPGDGYTF. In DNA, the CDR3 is TGTGCCAGCAGCTTAGCGGTCAGGCCAGGGGATGGCTACACCTTC.

The CDR3 DNA sequence: TGTGCCAGCAGCTTAGTTTCCGTAAGCGAGCAGTACTTC. Residues: CASSLVSVSEQYF. The chain recombines TRBV7-2 with TRBJ2-7, with unresolved D. Trimming stripped 1 base from V and 6 bases from J, with 10 bases between. The CDR3 consists of 13 residues. Germline-derived CDR1 and CDR2 are SGHTA and FQGNSA. The full variable domain, completed using reference TRBV7-2 and TRBJ2-7, is GAGVSQSPSNKVTEKGKDVELRCDPISGHTALYWYRQSLGQGLEFLIYFQGNSAPDKSGLPSDRFSAERTGGSVSTLTIQRTQQEDSAVYLCASSLVSVSEQYFGPGTRLTVT.

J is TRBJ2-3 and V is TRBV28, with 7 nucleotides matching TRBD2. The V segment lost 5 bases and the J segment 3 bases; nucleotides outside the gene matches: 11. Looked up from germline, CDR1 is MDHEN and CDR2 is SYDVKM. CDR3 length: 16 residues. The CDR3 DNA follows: TGTGCCAGCAGTGGAGCAGGACTAGGAGGGACAGATACGCAGTATTTT. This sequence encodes CASSGAGLGGTDTQYF.